The 7 T cell receptor beta chains below were found in one sample sequenced in a study of blood T cell repertoires in COVID-19. The data were produced by immunoSEQ multiplex PCR, yet TCRdb's version contains in-frame clones alone and is incomplete. The sample has roughly 300,000 clones, around 88% seen once. The sample was peripheral blood. These receptor sequences come from a woman aged 45-65 years with acute or convalescent COVID-19.

The chain couples TRBV29-1 to TRBJ1-2, with TRBD1 matching 8 bases. Germline lookup yields CDR1 SQVTM and CDR2 ANQGSEA. The V segment lost 4 bases and the J segment 3 bases; nucleotides outside the gene matches: 4. This CDR3 comprises 13 residues. This chain's CDR3 is CSVADREDYGYTF. The CDR3 bases are TGCAGCGTTGCGGACAGGGAGGACTATGGCTACACCTTC.

The V and J genes are TRBV4-1 and TRBJ2-1, with a weak D call TRBD2 (8 bases). V lost 2 bases, J lost 5 bases, and 19 bases lay in between. The CDR3 consists of 17 residues. Germline V gene lookup returns CDR1 MGHRA and CDR2 YSYEKL. The CDR3: CASSQSGGTRLNNEQFF. In DNA form, the CDR3 reads TGCGCCAGCAGCCAATCAGGGGGGACTAGGCTCAACAATGAGCAGTTCTTC.

The chain has TRBV12-3 or TRBV12-4 and TRBJ2-7, with D possibly TRBD1 on 5 matching bases. The ends were cut back, 6 bases at V and 7 bases at J, with 16 bases in the middle. There are 13 residues in the CDR3. The CDR3 loop is CASRSRVYEEQYF. As DNA, the CDR3 is TGTGCCAGCAGATCCAGGGTCTACGAGGAGCAGTACTTC.

This clone has just a few counts. The chain couples TRBV27 to TRBJ1-2; 11 positions agree with TRBD1. Germline trimming cut 4 bases from V and 4 bases from J; bases unmatched to any gene: 2. This CDR3 comprises 14 residues. CDR1 and CDR2 from the germline V gene are MNHEY and SMNVEV (reference sequence). CDR3 protein: CASSSGTGGYGYTF. The CDR3 region has the DNA TGTGCCAGCAGTTCGGGGACAGGGGGCTATGGCTACACCTTC.

V usage is TRBV14 and J usage is TRBJ2-7, with D hard to call. Germline CDR1 is SGHDN and CDR2 is FVKESK. Deletions cut 0 bases from V and 5 bases from J, with 8 bases between. The CDR3 extends over 13 amino acids. CDR3 residues: CASSQDGRDEQYF. DNA for the CDR3: TGTGCCAGCAGCCAAGATGGTAGAGACGAGCAGTACTTC.

The J gene is TRBJ2-1, the V gene TRBV11-2, with D possibly TRBD2 on 6 matching bases. CDR3 size: 13 residues. The germline CDR1 and CDR2 sequences are SGHAT and FQNNGV. The V and J ends lost 8 bases and 2 bases respectively, with 10 bases between them. The CDR3 spells CASSGTAYNEQFF. The CDR3, as DNA: TGTGCCAGCTCCGGGACTGCCTACAATGAGCAGTTCTTC.

This clone was seen more than once but under ten times. J is TRBJ2-5 and V is TRBV28, with D tentatively TRBD1 (6 bases). Germline V CDR1 and CDR2: MDHEN, SYDVKM. The CDR3 is 15 amino acids. Trimming cost V 4 bases and J 5 bases, with 17 bases left between them. Written as DNA, the CDR3 is TGTGCCAGCAGTTCACGAGGGGGTCAGGGGGAGACCCAGTACTTC. This encodes CASSSRGGQGETQYF.